A selection of T cell receptor beta chains follows, all from one sample in a study of regulatory T cells in long-lasting Graves disease. TCRdb analysed the multiplex PCR reads with MiXCR anew, one entry per CDR3 protein. The sample yields approximately 690,000 distinct CDR3 sequences, 30% seen once. The specimen comprised peripheral blood mononuclear cells (PBMCs), sampled when the disease was refractory, from a patient treated with antithyroid drugs. The source is a female donor with Graves disease. CDR3s include the opening cysteine and the closing phenylalanine or tryptophan. D genes are given only for firm matches. Not all rows give a size; the values are once, few, many and, for expanded clones, a class.

V gene	CDR3 length	J gene	D gene	clone size	CDR3 DNA	CDR3 protein
TRBV20-1	17	TRBJ1-3	.	.	TGCAGTGCTAGAGATAGTAGGGGCCAACTCTTTGGAAACACCATATATTTT	CSARDSRGQLFGNTIYF
TRBV13	16	TRBJ1-2	TRBD1	.	TGTGCCAGCAGCTTTACCGGGACAGGGAAAAGATATGGCTACACCTTC	CASSFTGTGKRYGYTF
TRBV5-1	14	TRBJ2-7	.	.	TGCGCCAGCAGCCAAGCCGGGACATTCTACGAGCAGTACTTC	CASSQAGTFYEQYF
TRBV20-1	15	TRBJ1-1	TRBD1	.	TGCAGTGCTAGATCAGGGACAGGGTTGGACACTGAAGCTTTCTTT	CSARSGTGLDTEAFF
TRBV14	16	TRBJ2-1	TRBD2	.	TGTGCCAGCAGCCCGACTAGCGGGAGTGTAGAAAATGAGCAGTTCTTC	CASSPTSGSVENEQFF
TRBV19	11	TRBJ1-2	.	.	TGTGCCAGTGGGACGCGGAGACGATACACCTTC	CASGTRRRYTF
TRBV2	15	TRBJ2-1	.	few	TGTGCCAGCAGTGAACGGAGCGGTTTCTACAATGAGCAGTTCTTC	CASSERSGFYNEQFF
TRBV6-5	15	TRBJ2-7	.	.	TGTGCCAGCAGTTACTCGGGCGGGCCCCCCTACGAGCAGTACTTC	CASSYSGGPPYEQYF
TRBV15	14	TRBJ2-7	.	.	TGTGCCACCAGCAGAGTCGGCAACTCCTACGAGCAGTACTTC	CATSRVGNSYEQYF
TRBV5-1	19	TRBJ2-1	TRBD2	few	TGCGCCAGCAGCTGGACCGGACTAGCGGGAGCGAACTCCTACAATGAGCAGTTCTTC	CASSWTGLAGANSYNEQFF
TRBV14	13	TRBJ1-2	.	few	TGTGCCAGCAGCCAGGGGCTGGTAGAGGGCTACACCTTC	CASSQGLVEGYTF
TRBV5-5	16	TRBJ1-4	.	.	TGTGCCAGCAGCTCGAGACAGGTTTCGGCTAATGAAAAACTGTTTTTT	CASSSRQVSANEKLFF
TRBV12-3/TRBV12-4	13	TRBJ2-5	.	many	TGTGCCAGCAGTCCTGCCAGGGGAGAGACCCAGTACTTC	CASSPARGETQYF
TRBV28	18	TRBJ1-3	TRBD1	.	TGTGCCAGCAGTTTGGTTCACGGGACAGCGTTCTCTGGAAACACCATATATTTT	CASSLVHGTAFSGNTIYF
TRBV29-1	13	TRBJ2-7	.	.	TGCAGCGTTGAGGGCAGGGGGGCCTACGAGCAGTACTTC	CSVEGRGAYEQYF
TRBV12-5	17	TRBJ1-5	.	few	TGTGCTAGTGGTTCCCCTCCGGGAGGAGGCAGCAATCAGCCCCAGCATTTT	CASGSPPGGGSNQPQHF
TRBV5-1	12	TRBJ1-2	.	.	TGCGCCAGCAGAGAGGGGACCTATGGCTACACCTTC	CASREGTYGYTF
TRBV6-1	13	TRBJ1-1	.	.	TGTGCCAGCAGCAGAGGGACACCGTCGGAAGCTTTCTTT	CASSRGTPSEAFF